The rows below give T cell receptor beta chains drawn from one sample of a study of CD8+CD57+ T cells in acquired aplastic anemia. A single record per CDR3 protein comes from TCRdb applying MiXCR to the reads. The sample includes more than 250,000 distinct CDR3 sequences, 55% to 65% of them seen just once. The source material was sorted CD4+, CD8+, or CD8+CD57+ T cells (not recorded which) from PBMCs. Receptors were obtained from a human donor with severe aplastic anemia or a healthy control (not recorded which). The CDR3 runs from the conserved cysteine through the conserved F or W. A D gene is named only where the DNA matches it firmly. Size values are once, few and many counts, or a class for expanded clones, and some rows have none.

TRBJ1-5 | - | - | TRBV24-1 | TGTGCCACCAGTGACCCGACTAGCCGAAGCCAAGAGACCCAGCATTTT | CATSDPTSRSQETQHF
TRBJ2-1 | many | - | TRBV2 | TGTGCCAGCAGCGAAGGGTTAGCGGTCCACAATGAGCAGTTCTTC | CASSEGLAVHNEQFF
TRBJ1-2 | few | - | TRBV7-9 | TGTGCCAGCAGCTTAGAAGCAGGGGAGGATGGCTACACCTTC | CASSLEAGEDGYTF
TRBJ1-2 | - | - | TRBV10-3 | TGTGCCATCAGTGAGTCGACACGGAACTATGGCTACACCTTC | CAISESTRNYGYTF
TRBJ2-5 | many | TRBD1 | TRBV5-1 | TGCGCCAGCAGCCTGAAGTTACAGGGGAGCGAGACCCAGTACTTC | CASSLKLQGSETQYF
TRBJ2-7 | few | - | TRBV9 | TGTGCCAGCAGCGGCACCGGGACGGCAACCTACGAGCAGTACTTC | CASSGTGTATYEQYF
TRBJ2-2 | - | - | TRBV10-3 | TGTGCCATCAGAGGAGGGGCTGACACCGGGGAGCTGTTTTTT | CAIRGGADTGELFF
TRBJ2-7 | - | - | TRBV5-1 | TGCGCCAGCAGCTTGGGGAAACTTTACGAGCAGTACTTC | CASSLGKLYEQYF
TRBJ2-7 | - | TRBD1 | TRBV12-5 | TGTGCTAGTGCCAAGGGACAGCTGCGCTACGAGCAGTACTTC | CASAKGQLRYEQYF
TRBJ2-3 | once | - | TRBV12-3/TRBV12-4 | TGTGCCAGCAGGTTTTGGGACAAACCCACAGATACGCAGTATTTT | CASRFWDKPTDTQYF
TRBJ2-1 | - | TRBD2 | TRBV25-1 | TGTGCCAGCAGTGATAGGCTAGCGGGAGCCAGCTCCTACAATGAGCAGTTCTTC | CASSDRLAGASSYNEQFF
TRBJ1-4 | - | - | TRBV10-1 | TGCGCCAGCAGTCAAGGGACTGCAAGTAATGAAAAACTGTTTTTT | CASSQGTASNEKLFF
TRBJ1-5 | - | TRBD1 | TRBV19 | TGTGCCAGTAGTAGCGGGACAGTCAGCAATCGGCCCAAGCATTTT | CASSSGTVSNRPKHF
TRBJ2-7 | - | - | TRBV5-5 | TGTGCCAGCAGCTTCCAGACAGGCTCCTACGAGCAGTACTTC | CASSFQTGSYEQYF
TRBJ1-4 | many | - | TRBV6-1 | TGTGCCAGCAGTCAAATGAGAGCAACTAATGAAAAACTGTTTTTT | CASSQMRATNEKLFF
TRBJ1-2 | - | - | TRBV7-2 | TGTGCCAGCAGTGCGGGGGCAGACATTAACTATGGCTACACCTTC | CASSAGADINYGYTF
TRBJ2-2 | - | - | TRBV2 | TGTGCCAGCAGTGCGACTAGGCCGAACACCGGGGAGCTGTTTTTT | CASSATRPNTGELFF